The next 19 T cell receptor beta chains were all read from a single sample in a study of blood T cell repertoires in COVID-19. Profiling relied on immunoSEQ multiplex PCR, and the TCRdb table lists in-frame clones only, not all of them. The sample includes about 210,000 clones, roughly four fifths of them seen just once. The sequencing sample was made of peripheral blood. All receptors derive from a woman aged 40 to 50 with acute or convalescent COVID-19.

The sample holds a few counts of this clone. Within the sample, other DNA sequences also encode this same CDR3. The CDR3, as DNA: TGTGCCATCAGCCTAGGACAGGCCAACACTGAAGCTTTCTTT. Encoded protein: CAISLGQANTEAFF. The chain recombines TRBV10-3 with TRBJ1-1; 7 bases align to TRBD1. V trimming: 6 bases; J trimming: 2 bases; junction bases outside the gene matches: 6. Germline lookup yields CDR1 ENHRY and CDR2 SYGVKD. The CDR3 loop spans 14 amino acids.

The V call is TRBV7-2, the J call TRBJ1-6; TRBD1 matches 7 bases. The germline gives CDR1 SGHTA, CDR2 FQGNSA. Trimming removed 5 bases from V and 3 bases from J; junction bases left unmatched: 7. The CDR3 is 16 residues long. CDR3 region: CASSVQGRDYNSPLHF. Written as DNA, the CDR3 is TGTGCCAGCAGCGTACAGGGGCGCGACTATAATTCACCCCTCCACTTT.

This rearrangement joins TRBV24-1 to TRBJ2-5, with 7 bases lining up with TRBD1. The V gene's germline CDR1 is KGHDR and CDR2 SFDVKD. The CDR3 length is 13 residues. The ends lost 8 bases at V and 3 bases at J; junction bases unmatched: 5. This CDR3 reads CATTSDRKETQYF. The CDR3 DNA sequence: TGTGCCACCACCTCGGACAGGAAAGAGACCCAGTACTTC.

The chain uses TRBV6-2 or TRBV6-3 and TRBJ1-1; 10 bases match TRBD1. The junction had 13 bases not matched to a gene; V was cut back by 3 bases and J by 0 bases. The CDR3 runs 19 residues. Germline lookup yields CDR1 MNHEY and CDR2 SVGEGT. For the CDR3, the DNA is TGTGCCAGCAGTTATCCGAGGGACAGGGGATATGGAATGAACACTGAAGCTTTCTTT. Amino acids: CASSYPRDRGYGMNTEAFF.

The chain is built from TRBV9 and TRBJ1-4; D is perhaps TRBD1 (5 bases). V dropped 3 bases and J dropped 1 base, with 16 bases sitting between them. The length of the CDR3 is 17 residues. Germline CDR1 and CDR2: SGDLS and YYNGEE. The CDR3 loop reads CASSERDPVLTNEKLFF. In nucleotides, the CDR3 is TGTGCCAGCAGCGAGCGGGACCCCGTCTTAACTAATGAAAAACTGTTTTTT.

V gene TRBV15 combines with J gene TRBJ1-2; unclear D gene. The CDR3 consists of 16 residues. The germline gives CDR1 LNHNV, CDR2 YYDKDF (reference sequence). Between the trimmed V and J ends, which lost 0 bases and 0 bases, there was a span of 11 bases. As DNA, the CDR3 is TGTGCCACCAGCAGAGATCATTTCCAGTCTAACTATGGCTACACCTTC. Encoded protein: CATSRDHFQSNYGYTF. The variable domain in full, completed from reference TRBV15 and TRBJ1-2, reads DAMVIQNPRYQVTQFGKPVTLSCSQTLNHNVMYWYQQKSSQAPKLLFHYYDKDFNNEADTPDNFQSRRPNTSFCFLDIRSPGLGDTAMYLCATSRDHFQSNYGYTFGSGTRLTVV.

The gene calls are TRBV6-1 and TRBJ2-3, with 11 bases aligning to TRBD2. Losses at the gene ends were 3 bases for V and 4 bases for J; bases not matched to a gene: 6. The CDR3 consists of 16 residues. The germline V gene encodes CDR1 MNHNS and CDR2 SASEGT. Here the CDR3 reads CASSDWLAGGPDTQYF. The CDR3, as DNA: TGTGCCAGCAGTGATTGGCTAGCGGGAGGACCAGATACGCAGTATTTT.

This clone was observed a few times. In DNA, the CDR3 is TGTGCTAGTAGTGACCCCGGGGGACAGACCTCCTACGAGCAGTACTTC. Translated, it gives CASSDPGGQTSYEQYF. V and J are TRBV12-5 and TRBJ2-7; tentative D call: TRBD1 (7 bases). CDR3 length: 16 amino acids. The germline V and J ends were trimmed by 8 bases and 0 bases, with 20 bases remaining between them. Per the germline V gene, CDR1 is LGHNT and CDR2 is FRNRAP.

CDR3 protein: CAIRTGRRTEAFF. CDR3 DNA sequence: TGTGCCATCCGGACAGGGAGGAGGACTGAAGCTTTCTTT. The V and J genes are TRBV10-3 and TRBJ1-1; 8 nucleotides match TRBD1. The J segment lost 5 bases and the V segment lost 8 bases, leaving 7 bases of the junction unmatched. Germline V gene lookup returns CDR1 ENHRY and CDR2 SYGVKD. The CDR3 runs 13 residues.

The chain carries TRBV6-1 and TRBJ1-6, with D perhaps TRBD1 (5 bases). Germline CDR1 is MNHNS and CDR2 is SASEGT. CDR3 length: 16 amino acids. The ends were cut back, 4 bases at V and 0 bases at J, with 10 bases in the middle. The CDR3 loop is CASSGRQSSYNSPLHF. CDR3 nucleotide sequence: TGTGCCAGCAGTGGGCGACAGAGCTCCTATAATTCACCCCTCCACTTT.

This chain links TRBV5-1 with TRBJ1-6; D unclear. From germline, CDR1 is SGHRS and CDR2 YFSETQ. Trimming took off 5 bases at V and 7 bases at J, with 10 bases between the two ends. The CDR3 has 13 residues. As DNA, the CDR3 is TGCGCCAGCAGGGAGGGTCTCAATTCACCCCTCCACTTT. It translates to CASREGLNSPLHF.

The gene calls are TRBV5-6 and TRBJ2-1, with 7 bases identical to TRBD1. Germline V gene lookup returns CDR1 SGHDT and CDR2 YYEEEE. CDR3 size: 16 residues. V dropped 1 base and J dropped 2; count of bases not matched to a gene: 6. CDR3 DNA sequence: TGTGCCAGCAGCTTGTTACCGGGACAGACCTACAATGAGCAGTTCTTC. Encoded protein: CASSLLPGQTYNEQFF.

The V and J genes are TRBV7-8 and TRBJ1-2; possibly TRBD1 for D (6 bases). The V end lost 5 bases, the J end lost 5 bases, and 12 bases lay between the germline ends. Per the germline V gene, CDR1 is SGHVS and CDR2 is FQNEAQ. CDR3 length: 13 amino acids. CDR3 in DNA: TGTGCCAGCAGCCCCAGGACAGTGTATGGCTACACCTTC. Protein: CASSPRTVYGYTF. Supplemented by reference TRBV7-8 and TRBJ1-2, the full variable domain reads GAGVSQSPRYKVAKRGQDVALRCDPISGHVSLFWYQQALGQGPEFLTYFQNEAQLDKSGLPSDRFFAERPEGSVSTLKIQRTQQEDSAVYLCASSPRTVYGYTFGSGTRLTVV.

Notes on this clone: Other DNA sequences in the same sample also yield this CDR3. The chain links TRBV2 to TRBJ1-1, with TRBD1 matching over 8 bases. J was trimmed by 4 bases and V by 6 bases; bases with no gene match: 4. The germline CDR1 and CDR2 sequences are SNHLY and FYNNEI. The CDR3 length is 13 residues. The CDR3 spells CASSGQGGTEAFF. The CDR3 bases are TGTGCCAGCAGCGGACAGGGTGGCACTGAAGCTTTCTTT.

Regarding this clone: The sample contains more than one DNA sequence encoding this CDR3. The CDR3 DNA sequence: TGTGCCAGCAGCTTAACCGGCAGGGGAAGCGAGCAGTACTTC. Residues: CASSLTGRGSEQYF. The V gene is TRBV7-3, the J gene TRBJ2-7; tentatively, D is TRBD1 (6 bases). The CDR3 sequence is 14 residues long. Germline V lookup: CDR1 SGHTA, CDR2 FQGTGA. The V end lost 0 bases, the J end lost 6 bases, and 12 bases lay between the germline ends.

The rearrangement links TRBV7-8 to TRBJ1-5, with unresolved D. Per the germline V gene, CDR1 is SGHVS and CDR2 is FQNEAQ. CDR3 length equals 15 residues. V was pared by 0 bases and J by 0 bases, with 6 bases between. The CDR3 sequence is CASSLAGSSNQPQHF. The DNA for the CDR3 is TGTGCCAGCAGCTTAGCGGGCAGTAGCAATCAGCCCCAGCATTTT.

The CDR3 DNA follows: TGTGCCTGGAAGATGGGACTAGCGTCGGATACGCAGTATTTT. Amino acids: CAWKMGLASDTQYF. V is TRBV30 and J is TRBJ2-3, with TRBD2 matching over 10 bases. V trimming: 4 bases; J trimming: 6 bases; junction bases outside the gene matches: 7. Germline-derived CDR1 and CDR2 are GTSNPN and SVGIG (reference sequence). The CDR3 sequence is 14 residues long.

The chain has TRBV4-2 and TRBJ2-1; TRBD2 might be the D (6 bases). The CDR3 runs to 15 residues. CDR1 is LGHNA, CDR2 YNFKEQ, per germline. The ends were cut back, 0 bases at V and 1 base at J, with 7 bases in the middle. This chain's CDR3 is CASSQDGGSYNEQFF. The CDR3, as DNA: TGTGCCAGCAGCCAAGATGGAGGGTCCTACAATGAGCAGTTCTTC.

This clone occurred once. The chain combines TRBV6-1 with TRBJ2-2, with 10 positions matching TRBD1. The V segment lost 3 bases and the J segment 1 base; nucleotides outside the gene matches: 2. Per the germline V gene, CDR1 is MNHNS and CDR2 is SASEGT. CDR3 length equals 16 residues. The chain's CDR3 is CASSDRDRGNTGELFF. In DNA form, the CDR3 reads TGTGCCAGCAGTGATAGGGACAGGGGGAACACCGGGGAGCTGTTTTTT.